The clone carrying this T cell receptor (beta chain) was counted a single time. Germline CDR1 reads SGDLS; CDR2 reads YYNGEE. The CDR3 consists of 14 residues. The V end was cut by 1 base, the J end by 6 bases, with 12 bases between. Original analysis: Reference gene primers were amplified, and this amplification served to estimate nucleated cell counts. Sequencing used immunoSEQ multiplex PCR; TCRdb keeps in-frame clones, though not all of them. V, J and clone size derive from that table, while D and trimming were established from the DNA sequence. The repertoire holds approximately 150,000 clones, with roughly 85% as singletons. Participant reports of clinical history set cohort assignment. The sample is drawn from a study of blood T cell repertoires in COVID-19. About the study: Donors in Cohort 3 who had recovered were those with two negative PCRs, healthcare professional clearance, or resolution of their symptoms. The origin of the acute and convalescent COVID-19 samples was the United States, Italy and Spain.

The sequenced material came from PBMCs or T cells enriched from blood (not recorded which). The TCR sequence derives from a woman in her 70s in a cohort exposed to, infected with or recovered from COVID-19 (not recorded which). V usage is TRBV9 and J usage is TRBJ2-3, with D unclear. The CDR3 DNA reads as TGTGCCAGCAGCGTAAGGCTCGACGGGGATACGCAGTATTTT. Translation gives CASSVRLDGDTQYF.